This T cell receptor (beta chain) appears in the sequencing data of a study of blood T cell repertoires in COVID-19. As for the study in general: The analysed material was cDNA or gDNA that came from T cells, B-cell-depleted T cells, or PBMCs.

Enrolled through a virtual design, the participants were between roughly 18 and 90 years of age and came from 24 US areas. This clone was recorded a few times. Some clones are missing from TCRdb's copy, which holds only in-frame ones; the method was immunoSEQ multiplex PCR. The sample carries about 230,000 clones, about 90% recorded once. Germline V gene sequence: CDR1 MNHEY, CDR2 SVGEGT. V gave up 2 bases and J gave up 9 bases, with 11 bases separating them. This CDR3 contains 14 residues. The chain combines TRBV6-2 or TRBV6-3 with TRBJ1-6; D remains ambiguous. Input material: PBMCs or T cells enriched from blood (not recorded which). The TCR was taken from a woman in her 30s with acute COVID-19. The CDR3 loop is CASSYDLRLSPLHF. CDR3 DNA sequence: TGTGCCAGCAGTTACGACCTGCGGCTTTCACCCCTCCACTTT.